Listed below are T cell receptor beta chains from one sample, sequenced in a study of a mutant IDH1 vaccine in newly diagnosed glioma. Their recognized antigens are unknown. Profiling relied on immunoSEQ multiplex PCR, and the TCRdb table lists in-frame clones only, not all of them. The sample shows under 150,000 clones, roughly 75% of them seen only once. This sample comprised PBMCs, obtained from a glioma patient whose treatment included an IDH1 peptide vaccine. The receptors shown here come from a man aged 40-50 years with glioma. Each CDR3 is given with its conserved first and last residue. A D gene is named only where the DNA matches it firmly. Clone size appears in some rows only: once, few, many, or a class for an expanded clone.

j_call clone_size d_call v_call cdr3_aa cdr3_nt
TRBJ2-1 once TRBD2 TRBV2 CASRPGTSLFSEQFF TGTGCCAGCAGACCCGGGACTAGCCTTTTTTCTGAGCAGTTCTTC
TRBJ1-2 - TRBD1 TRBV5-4 CASSPTGAPTNYGYTF TGTGCCAGCAGCCCGACAGGGGCCCCTACTAACTATGGCTACACCTTC
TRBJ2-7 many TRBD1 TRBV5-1 CASSLDGQAYEQYF TGCGCCAGCAGCTTGGATGGACAGGCCTACGAGCAGTACTTC
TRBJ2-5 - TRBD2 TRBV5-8 CASSSGTRIGPQETQYF TGTGCCAGCAGCTCCGGGACTAGAATTGGGCCACAAGAGACCCAGTACTTC
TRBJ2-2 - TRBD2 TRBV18 CASSPPGLAGAGELFF TGTGCCAGCTCACCCCCAGGGCTGGCGGGAGCCGGGGAGCTGTTTTTT
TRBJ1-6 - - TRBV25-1 CASSESSSYNSPLHF TGTGCCAGCAGTGAGTCAAGCTCCTATAATTCACCCCTCCACTTT
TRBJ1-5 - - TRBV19 CASSILGIPPPPQHF TGTGCCAGTAGTATATTAGGGATCCCCCCTCCGCCCCAGCATTTT
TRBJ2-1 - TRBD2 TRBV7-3 CASSSVGAGARNEQFF TGTGCCAGCAGCTCAGTTGGAGCGGGAGCTCGGAATGAGCAGTTCTTC
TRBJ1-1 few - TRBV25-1 CASIRDLNTEAFF TGTGCCAGCATCCGGGACCTGAACACTGAAGCTTTCTTT
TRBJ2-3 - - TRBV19 CASSGPYRRDSLVADTQYF TGTGCCAGTAGCGGGCCGTATAGGCGGGACAGTTTAGTAGCAGATACGCAGTATTTT
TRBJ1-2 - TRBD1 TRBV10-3 CAISATGDGYTF TGTGCCATCAGTGCGACAGGGGATGGCTACACCTTC
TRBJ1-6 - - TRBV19 CASSIGADTYNSPLHF TGTGCCAGTAGTATAGGAGCCGACACCTATAATTCACCCCTCCACTTT
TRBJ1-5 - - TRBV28 CASSFLGVQPQHF TGTGCCAGCAGTTTTCTGGGGGTTCAGCCCCAGCATTTT
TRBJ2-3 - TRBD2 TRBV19 CASGGAVPDTQYF TGTGCCAGCGGGGGGGCCGTCCCAGATACGCAGTATTTT
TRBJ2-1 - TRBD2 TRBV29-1 CSAWGGLVWKGSGYNEQFF TGCAGCGCTTGGGGGGGACTTGTGTGGAAGGGTAGCGGCTACAATGAGCAGTTCTTC
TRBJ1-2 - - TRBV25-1 CASSKVGDYGYTF TGTGCCAGCAGCAAAGTGGGGGACTATGGCTACACCTTC
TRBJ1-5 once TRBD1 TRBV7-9 CASSLGDRGAQHF TGTGCCAGCAGCTTAGGGGACAGGGGAGCCCAGCATTTT
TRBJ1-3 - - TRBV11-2 CASSPPGFSPNTIYF TGTGCCAGCAGCCCCCCGGGGTTTTCGCCAAACACCATATATTTT
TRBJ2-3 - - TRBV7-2 CASSLGGAEGGTQYF TGTGCCAGCAGCTTAGGCGGAGCTGAGGGCGGTACGCAGTATTTT
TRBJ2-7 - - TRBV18 CASSPAPGQGYEQYF TGTGCCAGCTCACCAGCCCCAGGGCAGGGCTACGAGCAGTACTTC
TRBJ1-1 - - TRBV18 CASSPGTVNTEAFF TGTGCCAGCTCACCGGGGACTGTCAACACTGAAGCTTTCTTT
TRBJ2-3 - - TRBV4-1 CASSQAGSTDTQYF TGCGCCAGCAGCCAAGCAGGGAGCACAGATACGCAGTATTTT
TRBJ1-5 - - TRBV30 CAWSSGNNQPQHF TGTGCCTGGAGTTCCGGGAACAATCAGCCCCAGCATTTT